These T cell receptor beta chains were read from a single sample in a study of CD8 T cells in Susac syndrome. A single record per CDR3 protein comes from TCRdb applying MiXCR to the immunoSEQ multiplex PCR reads. The sample contains approximately 190,000 distinct CDR3 sequences, around 93% of which appear only once. Sequenced: CD8+ T cells from PBMCs. These receptors were taken from a human donor with Susac syndrome. Both conserved end residues are part of each CDR3. D genes are given only for firm matches. Size is omitted from some rows. Given values are once, few, many or a class for expanded clones.

D: .
V: TRBV12-3/TRBV12-4
J: TRBJ2-1
size: .
CDR3: CASRAGHEQFF
DNA: TGTGCCAGCAGAGCAGGGCATGAGCAGTTCTTC

D: .
V: TRBV11-2
J: TRBJ2-7
size: .
CDR3: CASSLSRRGSYEQYF
DNA: TGTGCCAGCAGCTTATCCCGCAGGGGTTCCTACGAGCAGTACTTC

D: .
V: TRBV2
J: TRBJ2-7
size: .
CDR3: CASSETIITANGYEQYF
DNA: TGTGCCAGCAGTGAAACCATAATCACAGCAAACGGGTACGAGCAGTACTTC

D: TRBD2
V: TRBV9
J: TRBJ2-3
size: .
CDR3: CASSYRLGLAGTDTQYF
DNA: TGTGCCAGCAGCTATAGGTTAGGACTAGCGGGCACAGATACGCAGTATTTT

D: TRBD1
V: TRBV3-1
J: TRBJ2-1
size: .
CDR3: CASSYPGQGENEQFF
DNA: TGTGCCAGCAGCTATCCGGGACAGGGTGAGAATGAGCAGTTCTTC

D: TRBD1
V: TRBV19
J: TRBJ1-5
size: once
CDR3: CASSVTGTGINQPQHF
DNA: TGTGCCAGTAGTGTTACCGGGACAGGGATCAATCAGCCCCAGCATTTT

D: .
V: TRBV25-1
J: TRBJ1-6
size: .
CDR3: CASSVWGNSPLHF
DNA: TGTGCCAGCAGTGTCTGGGGAAATTCACCCCTCCACTTT

D: TRBD1
V: TRBV29-1
J: TRBJ1-2
size: .
CDR3: CSVETGGIYGYTF
DNA: TGCAGCGTTGAAACAGGGGGCATCTATGGCTACACCTTC

D: .
V: TRBV12-3/TRBV12-4
J: TRBJ1-1
size: .
CDR3: CASSSGSVWGREAFF
DNA: TGTGCCAGCAGTTCGGGGTCTGTATGGGGGCGCGAAGCTTTCTTT

D: TRBD2
V: TRBV27
J: TRBJ2-1
size: .
CDR3: CASSLSSGVDNEQFF
DNA: TGTGCCAGCAGTTTATCTAGCGGGGTGGACAATGAGCAGTTCTTC

D: .
V: TRBV9
J: TRBJ2-6
size: once
CDR3: CASSVEPGALYSGANVLTF
DNA: TGTGCCAGCAGCGTAGAGCCGGGAGCCCTCTACTCTGGGGCCAACGTCCTGACTTTC

D: TRBD2
V: TRBV6-4
J: TRBJ2-4
size: .
CDR3: CASSGQTGGF
DNA: TGTGCCAGCAGTGGTCAGACGGGGGGTTTC

D: .
V: TRBV12-3/TRBV12-4
J: TRBJ2-1
size: .
CDR3: CASSYLWIRGGKQGNEQFF
DNA: TGTGCCAGCAGTTACCTTTGGATCAGGGGAGGTAAACAGGGCAATGAGCAGTTCTTC

D: .
V: TRBV9
J: TRBJ2-1
size: .
CDR3: CASSVVGSWYNEQFF
DNA: TGTGCCAGCAGCGTAGTAGGCTCTTGGTACAATGAGCAGTTCTTC

D: .
V: TRBV9
J: TRBJ2-3
size: .
CDR3: CASSVGRVDTDTQYF
DNA: TGTGCCAGCAGCGTAGGACGAGTGGACACAGATACGCAGTATTTT

D: TRBD1
V: TRBV5-6
J: TRBJ2-7
size: .
CDR3: CASSRETGGMVYEQYF
DNA: TGTGCCAGCAGCAGAGAAACAGGGGGAATGGTCTACGAGCAGTACTTC

D: .
V: TRBV4-1
J: TRBJ1-2
size: .
CDR3: CASSRLRTDHYGYTF
DNA: TGCGCCAGCAGCCGGCTCCGGACAGATCACTATGGCTACACCTTC

D: TRBD1
V: TRBV12-5
J: TRBJ2-4
size: once
CDR3: CASGLVLLMGQTTNIQYF
DNA: TGTGCTAGTGGTTTGGTACTCTTGATGGGACAGACTACAAACATTCAGTACTTC

D: TRBD2
V: TRBV27
J: TRBJ2-1
size: .
CDR3: CASSPIAGGPNEQFF
DNA: TGTGCCAGCAGTCCCATAGCGGGAGGGCCCAATGAGCAGTTCTTC

D: TRBD2
V: TRBV2
J: TRBJ2-5
size: .
CDR3: CASSETAGVQETQYF
DNA: TGTGCCAGCAGTGAGACAGCGGGGGTCCAAGAGACCCAGTACTTC

D: .
V: TRBV6-5
J: TRBJ2-3
size: .
CDR3: CASRPPQGADTQYF
DNA: TGTGCCAGCAGGCCACCTCAAGGAGCAGATACGCAGTATTTT

D: TRBD1
V: TRBV27
J: TRBJ2-7
size: .
CDR3: CASSFDRGNEQYF
DNA: TGTGCCAGCAGTTTTGACAGGGGCAACGAGCAGTACTTC

D: TRBD2
V: TRBV15
J: TRBJ2-1
size: .
CDR3: CATSRTLAGGLEHEQFF
DNA: TGTGCCACCAGCAGAACCTTAGCGGGGGGGCTGGAACATGAGCAGTTCTTC

D: TRBD1
V: TRBV9
J: TRBJ1-1
size: once
CDR3: CASSVAGQGAGEAFF
DNA: TGTGCCAGCAGCGTAGCAGGTCAGGGGGCTGGTGAAGCTTTCTTT

D: .
V: TRBV4-1
J: TRBJ2-5
size: .
CDR3: CASSQVQGGETQYF
DNA: TGCGCCAGCAGCCAGGTCCAGGGCGGAGAGACCCAGTACTTC